One sample yielded the 10 T cell receptor beta chains listed below, sequenced in a study of T cells in Graves' hyperthyroidism and ophthalmopathy. RNA transcripts were the template for amplifying TCR beta CDR3 regions. When the TCR CDR3 underwent first-round RT-PCR, the HTBI primer set was used. TCRdb reprocessed the multiplex PCR reads via MiXCR and lists one record per CDR3 protein. In the table there are 350,000 to 400,000 distinct CDR3 sequences, over 15% of which are singletons. Input material: blood. The receptors stem from a woman between 18 and 29 years old with Graves' hyperthyroidism.

This clonotype was detected ten times or more. The J gene is TRBJ2-7, the V gene TRBV7-9; D might be TRBD1 or TRBD2, each matching 5 bases. Trimming took off 8 bases at V and 3 bases at J, with 14 bases between the two ends. The CDR3 is 13 amino acids. The germline CDR1 and CDR2 sequences are SEHNR and FQNEAQ (reference sequence). The CDR3 here is CASCRDGNYEQYF. In DNA, the CDR3 is TGTGCCAGCTGCCGGGACGGGAACTACGAGCAGTACTTC.

This clonotype was seen repeatedly, ten times or more. The rearrangement joins TRBV13 to TRBJ1-2, with D perhaps TRBD1 (6 bases). CDR1 is PRHDT, CDR2 FYEKMQ, per germline (reference sequence). The germline V and J ends were trimmed by 0 bases and 8 bases, with 13 bases remaining between them. CDR3 length: 14 amino acids. The CDR3 here is CASSLGRTVPGYTF. CDR3 sequence (DNA): TGTGCCAGCAGCTTAGGTCGGACAGTTCCCGGCTACACCTTC.

A few counts support this clonotype. The chain uses TRBV30 and TRBJ2-5; TRBD2 matches at 9 bases. Germline CDR1 and CDR2: GTSNPN and SVGIG (reference sequence). The CDR3 loop spans 14 amino acids. V lost 1 base, J lost 4 bases, and 4 bases stayed unmatched. The CDR3 DNA reads as TGTGCCTGGAGTGACGCGGGGGGGGGAGAGACCCAGTACTTC. Protein product: CAWSDAGGGETQYF.

The genes are TRBV5-1 and TRBJ1-1; D unclear. The length of the CDR3 is 16 residues. V was pared by 4 bases and J by 4 bases, with 20 bases between. Germline V gene sequence: CDR1 SGHRS, CDR2 YFSETQ. The CDR3 is CASSATEGLSSTEAFF. The CDR3 DNA sequence: TGCGCCAGCAGCGCCACCGAGGGTTTGTCTAGCACTGAAGCTTTCTTT.

In this sample, this clonotype turned up many times. The chain couples TRBV20-1 to TRBJ1-2, with D tentatively TRBD1 (6 bases). Trimming took 4 bases from V and 3 from J, leaving 12 bases between them. The germline V gene has CDR1 DFQATT and CDR2 SNEGSKA (reference sequence). The CDR3 runs 13 residues. The CDR3 sequence: CSAIDRQDYGYTF. CDR3 in DNA: TGCAGTGCTATTGACAGGCAGGACTATGGCTACACCTTC.

This clonotype appeared many times. V gene TRBV6-2 or TRBV6-3 combines with J gene TRBJ1-5, with TRBD1 matching over 10 bases. J was trimmed by 1 base and V by 1 base; bases with no gene match: 4. The germline gives CDR1 MNHEY, CDR2 SVGEGT. This CDR3 is built from 17 residues. DNA of the CDR3: TGTGCCAGCAGTTACTGGGACAGGGGAACCAGCAATCAGCCCCAGCATTTT. This encodes CASSYWDRGTSNQPQHF.

This clonotype was recorded at least ten times. The chain couples TRBV7-3 to TRBJ2-5; D is ambiguous. CDR1 SGHTA and CDR2 FQGTGA come from the germline V gene. The CDR3 has 15 amino acids. V gave up 2 bases and J gave up 2 bases, with 12 bases separating them. The CDR3 DNA is TGTGCCAGCAGCTTAGATGGGCGCGGTCAAGAGACCCAGTACTTC. This sequence encodes CASSLDGRGQETQYF.

This clonotype was counted only a few times. CDR3 nucleotides: TGTGCCAGCAGTTCCTTTCCGGGCCCCGGAGGGGAGCAGTACTTC. Translation gives CASSSFPGPGGEQYF. The chain combines TRBV6-5 with TRBJ2-7, with D possibly matching TRBD2 (6 bases). V lost 4 bases and J lost 7, with 20 bases in between. Looked up from germline, CDR1 is MNHEY and CDR2 is SVGAGI. The CDR3 loop spans 15 amino acids.

This clonotype has ten or more counts. This chain links TRBV11-2 with TRBJ1-2; TRBD1 is a possible D gene (6 bases). The CDR3 totals 11 residues. Germline CDR1 SGHAT, CDR2 FQNNGV. The V end was cut by 6 bases, the J end by 8 bases, with 10 bases between. The CDR3 nucleotides are TGTGCCAGCAGTCAGGGGAGGGGCTACACCTTC. As protein: CASSQGRGYTF.

This clonotype was seen ten or more times. This chain connects TRBV11-2 to TRBJ1-3; perhaps TRBD1 as D (6 bases). Looked up from germline, CDR1 is SGHAT and CDR2 is FQNNGV. The CDR3 totals 14 residues. Trimming cost V 1 base and J 3 bases, with 7 bases left between them. The CDR3 is CASSLAGVGNTIYF. CDR3 nucleotide sequence: TGTGCCAGCAGCTTAGCAGGGGTTGGAAACACCATATATTTT.